This is a list of T cell receptor beta chains from one sample in a study of blood T cell repertoires in COVID-19. Method: immunoSEQ multiplex PCR; TCRdb's copy keeps in-frame clones and lacks some. Here the sample spans roughly 170,000 clones, roughly 80% being singletons. The sequencing sample was made of PBMCs or T cells enriched from blood (not recorded which). These receptor sequences come from a woman in her thirties or forties with acute COVID-19. CDR3s leave out the opening cysteine and the closing phenylalanine or tryptophan. The order of the fields is V gene, J gene, CDR3 protein.

TRBV7-9,TRBJ2-5,ASSSEGRETQY
TRBV14,TRBJ1-3,ASSGAGTAGNTIY
TRBV5-4,TRBJ2-3,ASSWTSGSSDTQY
TRBV6-5,TRBJ2-7,ASSYSRSTTYEQY
TRBV9,TRBJ1-4,ASSRGTDNERLF
TRBV27,TRBJ2-7,APCFRGGGGSSYEQY
TRBV7-8,TRBJ2-1,ASSHTYNEQF
TRBV6-5,TRBJ2-5,ASSYSAVQETQY
TRBV7-2,TRBJ1-3,ASSRKTGDSGNTIY
TRBV7-2,TRBJ1-6,ASSFARDSALH
TRBV5-1,TRBJ2-4,ASSLDRGRGTKNIQY
TRBV27,TRBJ2-1,ASSPRRTASGDNEQF
TRBV6-1,TRBJ2-2,ASSEWGQGTGELF
TRBV6-4,TRBJ1-6,ASSANYNSPLH
TRBV7-2,TRBJ2-5,ASSLEASPQETQY
TRBV14,TRBJ1-2,ASSRDRVYGYT
TRBV29-1,TRBJ1-1,SVRRGTNTEAF
TRBV29-1,TRBJ1-2,SVEGGEFGYT
TRBV19,TRBJ2-7,ASSPQTSGRAGQY
TRBV7-9,TRBJ2-3,ASNRDSSTDTQY
TRBV14,TRBJ2-3,ASSPAGATDTQY
TRBV7-3,TRBJ2-1,ASSPSGSIYEQF
TRBV5-5,TRBJ1-1,ASSFEGLRNPEAF
TRBV6-4,TRBJ2-1,ASSPGLAGTYEQF
TRBV7-3,TRBJ1-2,ASSERTGLVDGYT
TRBV6-5,TRBJ1-1,ATSFKGSTEAF
TRBV9,TRBJ1-4,ASSMGQGRIEKLF
TRBV6-5,TRBJ2-1,ASSGGQSSYNEQF
TRBV2,TRBJ2-5,ASSGQGNYQETQY
TRBV4-1,TRBJ1-3,ASSQLFGVPGTIY
TRBV6-5,TRBJ1-2,ASRPRRVDHGYT
TRBV18,TRBJ1-1,ASSRHKNTEAF
TRBV12-3/TRBV12-4,TRBJ1-5,ASRGRSHQPQH
TRBV18,TRBJ2-7,ASSPRGQGAVEQY
TRBV2,TRBJ1-1,ASRLDRSNTEAF
TRBV30,TRBJ2-3,AWSLGRVRTDTQY
TRBV3-1/TRBV3-2,TRBJ2-1,ASSQVAGGYYNEQF
TRBV11-3,TRBJ1-2,ASSLGGGGYT
TRBV5-1,TRBJ2-1,ASSAGGGHNNEQF
TRBV28,TRBJ1-3,ASSLGGSGNTIY
TRBV27,TRBJ2-3,ASSALAGVADTQY
TRBV7-2,TRBJ2-2,ASSYAGGSAGELF
TRBV7-3,TRBJ2-2,ASSPLAGGPDTGELF
TRBV3-1/TRBV3-2,TRBJ1-2,ASSLRTGVGYT
TRBV6-6,TRBJ2-5,ASSPDTTGRSGETQY
TRBV6-5,TRBJ2-4,ASTKDSPDIQY
TRBV3-1/TRBV3-2,TRBJ2-7,ASSQGISGAATTEQY
TRBV12-3/TRBV12-4,TRBJ1-2,ASSQDTNYGYT
TRBV6-2/TRBV6-3,TRBJ1-1,ASSPWTGATEAF
TRBV29-1,TRBJ1-2,SVRTGGSYGYT
TRBV14,TRBJ2-7,ASSQVGTGYEQY
TRBV30,TRBJ2-1,AWSVSRPRTGPYNEQF
TRBV6-5,TRBJ1-6,ASSQLGQGNSPLH
TRBV5-1,TRBJ2-3,ASSLIPPTGGDTQY
TRBV7-2,TRBJ1-2,ASSLAGTDYGYT
TRBV30,TRBJ2-3,AWGPGTSGRSDTQY
TRBV3-1/TRBV3-2,TRBJ2-1,ASSLDLQGLAGGGENNEQF
TRBV6-9,TRBJ2-5,ASSRQGQETQY
TRBV11-2,TRBJ2-7,ASSSTGGLYEQY